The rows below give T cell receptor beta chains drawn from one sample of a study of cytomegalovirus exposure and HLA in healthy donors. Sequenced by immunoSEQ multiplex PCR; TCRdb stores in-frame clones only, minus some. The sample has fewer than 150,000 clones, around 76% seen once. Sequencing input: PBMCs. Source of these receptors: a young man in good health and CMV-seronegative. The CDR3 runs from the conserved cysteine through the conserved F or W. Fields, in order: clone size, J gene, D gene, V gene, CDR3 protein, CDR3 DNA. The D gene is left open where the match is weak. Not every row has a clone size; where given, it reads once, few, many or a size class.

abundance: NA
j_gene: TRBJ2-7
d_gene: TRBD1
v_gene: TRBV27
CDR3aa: CASSLSGQGIYEQYF
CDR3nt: TGTGCCAGCAGTTTATCGGGACAGGGGATCTACGAGCAGTACTTC

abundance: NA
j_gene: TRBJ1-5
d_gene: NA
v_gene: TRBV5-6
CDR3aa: CASSSRSPGGNQPQHF
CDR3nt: TGTGCCAGCAGCTCCAGGTCGCCGGGGGGCAATCAGCCCCAGCATTTT

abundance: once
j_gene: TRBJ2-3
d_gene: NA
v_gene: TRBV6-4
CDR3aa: CASSDSWGGSFADTQYF
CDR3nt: TGTGCCAGCAGTGACTCTTGGGGTGGGAGTTTCGCAGATACGCAGTATTTT

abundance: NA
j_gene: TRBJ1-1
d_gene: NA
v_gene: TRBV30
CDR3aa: CAWSRAGARGRNTEAFF
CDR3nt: TGTGCCTGGAGTCGGGCGGGGGCCCGAGGGAGGAACACTGAAGCTTTCTTT

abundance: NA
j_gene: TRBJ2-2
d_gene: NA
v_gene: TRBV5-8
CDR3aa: CASSPRGGDKAGELFF
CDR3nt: TGTGCCAGCAGCCCCCGGGGTGGGGACAAGGCCGGGGAGCTGTTTTTT

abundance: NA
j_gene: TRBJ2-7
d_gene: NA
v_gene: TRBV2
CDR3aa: CASRGHPAEQYF
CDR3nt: TGTGCCAGCAGAGGACACCCGGCCGAGCAGTACTTC

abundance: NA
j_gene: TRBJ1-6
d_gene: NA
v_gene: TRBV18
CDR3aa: CASSSTGTNNSPLHF
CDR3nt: TGTGCCAGCTCATCGACAGGCACCAATAATTCACCCCTCCACTTT

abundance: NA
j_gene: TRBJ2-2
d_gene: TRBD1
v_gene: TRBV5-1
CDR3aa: CASSSSGTGNTGELFF
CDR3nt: TGCGCCAGCAGCTCATCCGGGACAGGTAACACCGGGGAGCTGTTTTTT

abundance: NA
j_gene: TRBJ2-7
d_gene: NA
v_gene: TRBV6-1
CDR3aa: CASSDRSYEQYF
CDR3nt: TGTGCCAGCAGTGACCGGTCCTACGAGCAGTACTTC

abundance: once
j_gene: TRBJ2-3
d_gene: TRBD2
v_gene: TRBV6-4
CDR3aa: CASSLAGSTDTQYF
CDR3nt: TGTGCCAGCAGTCTAGCGGGCAGCACAGATACGCAGTATTTT

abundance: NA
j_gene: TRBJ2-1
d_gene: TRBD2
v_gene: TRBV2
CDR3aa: CASSPGLEGPEQFF
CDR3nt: TGTGCCAGCAGTCCGGGACTAGAAGGGCCTGAGCAGTTCTTC

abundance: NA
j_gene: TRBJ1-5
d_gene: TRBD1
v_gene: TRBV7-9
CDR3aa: CASSKWTGASNQPQHF
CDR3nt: TGTGCCAGCAGCAAATGGACAGGGGCAAGCAATCAGCCCCAGCATTTT

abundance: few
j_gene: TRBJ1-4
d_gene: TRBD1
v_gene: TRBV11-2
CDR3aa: CASSSNLRTGGREKLFF
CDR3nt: TGTGCCAGCAGCTCCAATCTGAGGACAGGGGGCCGGGAAAAACTGTTTTTT

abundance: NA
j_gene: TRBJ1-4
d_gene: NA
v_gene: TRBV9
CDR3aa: CASSVEGGRKTNEKLFF
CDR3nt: TGTGCCAGCAGCGTAGAGGGAGGGAGGAAAACTAATGAAAAACTGTTTTTT

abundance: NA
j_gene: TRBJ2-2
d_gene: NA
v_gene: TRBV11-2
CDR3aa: CASSAGNTGELFF
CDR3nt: TGTGCCAGCAGCGCCGGGAACACCGGGGAGCTGTTTTTT

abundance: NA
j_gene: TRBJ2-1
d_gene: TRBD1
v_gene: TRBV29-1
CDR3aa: CSVKTGSSYNEQFF
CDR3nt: TGCAGCGTTAAGACAGGGAGCTCCTACAATGAGCAGTTCTTC

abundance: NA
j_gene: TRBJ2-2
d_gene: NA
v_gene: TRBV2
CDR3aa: CASSEAAGVDGELFF
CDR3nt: TGTGCCAGCAGTGAAGCGGCAGGGGTGGACGGGGAGCTGTTTTTT

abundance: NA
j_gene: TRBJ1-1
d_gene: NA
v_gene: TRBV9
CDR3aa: CASSVATGTNTEAFF
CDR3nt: TGTGCCAGCAGCGTGGCCACCGGGACAAACACTGAAGCTTTCTTT

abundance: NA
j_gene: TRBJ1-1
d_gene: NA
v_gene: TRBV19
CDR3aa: CASSPIHTGPTEAFF
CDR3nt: TGTGCCAGTAGTCCGATTCATACAGGGCCCACTGAAGCTTTCTTT

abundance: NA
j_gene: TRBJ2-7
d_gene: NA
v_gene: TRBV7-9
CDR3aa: CASSSSLSGTTTYEQYF
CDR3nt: TGTGCCAGCAGCTCTTCCCTATCCGGGACAACCACCTACGAGCAGTACTTC

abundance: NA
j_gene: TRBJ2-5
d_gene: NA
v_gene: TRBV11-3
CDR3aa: CASTRGGEETQYF
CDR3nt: TGTGCCAGCACCCGCGGAGGGGAAGAGACCCAGTACTTC

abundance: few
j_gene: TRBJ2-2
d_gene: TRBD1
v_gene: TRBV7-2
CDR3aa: CASSLEGQGDWRELFF
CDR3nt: TGTGCCAGCAGCTTAGAAGGACAGGGGGATTGGAGGGAGCTGTTTTTT

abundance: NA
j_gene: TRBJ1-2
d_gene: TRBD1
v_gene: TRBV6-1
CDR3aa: CASSAYRPGQGYGYTF
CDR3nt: TGTGCCAGCAGTGCATATCGGCCGGGACAGGGTTATGGCTACACCTTC

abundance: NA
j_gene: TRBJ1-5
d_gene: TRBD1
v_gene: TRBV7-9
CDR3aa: CASSPGTGFSNQPQHF
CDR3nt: TGTGCCAGCAGCCCCGGGACAGGGTTTAGCAATCAGCCCCAGCATTTT

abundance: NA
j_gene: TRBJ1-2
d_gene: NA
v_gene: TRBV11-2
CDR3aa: CASSSTGNYGYTF
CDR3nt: TGTGCCAGCAGCTCTACAGGGAACTATGGCTACACCTTC

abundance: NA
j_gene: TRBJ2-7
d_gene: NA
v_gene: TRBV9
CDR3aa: CASSVTPEVTSYEQYF
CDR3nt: TGTGCCAGCAGCGTAACCCCGGAGGTCACTTCCTACGAGCAGTACTTC

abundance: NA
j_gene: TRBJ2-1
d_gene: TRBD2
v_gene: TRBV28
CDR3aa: CASSLVLAGINEQFF
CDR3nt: TGTGCCAGCAGTTTGGTACTAGCGGGGATCAATGAGCAGTTCTTC

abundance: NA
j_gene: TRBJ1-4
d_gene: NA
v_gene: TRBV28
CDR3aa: CASRRRTDPNEKLFF
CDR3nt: TGTGCCAGCAGGCGAAGGACAGACCCTAATGAAAAACTGTTTTTT

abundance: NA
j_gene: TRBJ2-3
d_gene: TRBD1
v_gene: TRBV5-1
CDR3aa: CASSTGQGARNTQYF
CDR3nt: TGCGCCAGCAGCACCGGACAGGGGGCTAGGAATACGCAGTATTTT

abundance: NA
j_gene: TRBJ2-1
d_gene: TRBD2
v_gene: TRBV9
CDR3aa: CASSVLAGEYNEQFF
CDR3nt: TGTGCCAGCAGCGTTCTAGCGGGGGAATACAATGAGCAGTTCTTC

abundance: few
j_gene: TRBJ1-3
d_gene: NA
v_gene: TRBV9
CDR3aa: CASSVVSGGTDGNTIYF
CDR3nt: TGTGCCAGCAGCGTAGTTTCGGGAGGGACGGACGGAAACACCATATATTTT

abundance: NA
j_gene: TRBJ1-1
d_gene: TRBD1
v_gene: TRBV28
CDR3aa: CASRITGGTEAFF
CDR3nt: TGTGCCAGCAGGATAACAGGGGGCACTGAAGCTTTCTTT

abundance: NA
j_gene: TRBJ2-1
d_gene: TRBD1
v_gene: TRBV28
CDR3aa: CASSLQRRAGGHNEQFF
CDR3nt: TGTGCCAGCAGTTTACAACGCCGGGCAGGGGGACATAATGAGCAGTTCTTC

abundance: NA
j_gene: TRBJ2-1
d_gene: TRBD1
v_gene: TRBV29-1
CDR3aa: CSGGGTGTFNEQFF
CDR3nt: TGCAGCGGGGGGGGGACAGGGACTTTTAATGAGCAGTTCTTC

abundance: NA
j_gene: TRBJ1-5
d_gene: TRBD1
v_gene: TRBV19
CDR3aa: CASRGGTGTQPQHF
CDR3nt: TGTGCCAGTAGGGGGGGGACAGGCACTCAGCCCCAGCATTTT

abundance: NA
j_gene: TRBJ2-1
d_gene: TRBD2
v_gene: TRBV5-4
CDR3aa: CASSLRTSGSDEQFF
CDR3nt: TGTGCCAGCAGCTTAAGGACTAGCGGGAGTGATGAGCAGTTCTTC

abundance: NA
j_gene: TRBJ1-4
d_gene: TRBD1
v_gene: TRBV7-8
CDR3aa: CASSPRQGPNEKLFF
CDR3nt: TGTGCCAGCAGCCCCCGACAGGGCCCTAATGAAAAACTGTTTTTT

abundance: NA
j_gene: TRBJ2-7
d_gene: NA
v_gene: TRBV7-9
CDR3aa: CASSLALTSYEQYF
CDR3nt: TGTGCCAGCAGCTTAGCACTCACGAGCTACGAGCAGTACTTC

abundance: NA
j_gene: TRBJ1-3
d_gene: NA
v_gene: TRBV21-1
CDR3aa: CASSTLRDRSSGNTIYF
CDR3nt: TGTGCCAGCAGCACGCTAAGGGACAGGAGCTCTGGAAACACCATATATTTT

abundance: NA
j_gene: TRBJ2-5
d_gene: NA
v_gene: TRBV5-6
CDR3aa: CASSRWTEETQYF
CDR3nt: TGTGCCAGCAGCAGATGGACAGAAGAGACCCAGTACTTC

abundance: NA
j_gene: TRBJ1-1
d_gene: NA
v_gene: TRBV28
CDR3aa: CASRSTGLHTEAFF
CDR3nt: TGTGCCAGCAGATCCACAGGGCTGCACACTGAAGCTTTCTTT

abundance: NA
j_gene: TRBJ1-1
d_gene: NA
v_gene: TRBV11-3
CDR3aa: CASSLVGGLNTEAFF
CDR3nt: TGTGCCAGCAGCTTAGTTGGCGGCCTGAACACTGAAGCTTTCTTT

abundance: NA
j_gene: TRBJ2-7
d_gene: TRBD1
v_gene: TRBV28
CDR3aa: CASSPSPGQERYEQYF
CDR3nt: TGTGCCAGCAGTCCTTCCCCGGGACAGGAGAGGTACGAGCAGTACTTC

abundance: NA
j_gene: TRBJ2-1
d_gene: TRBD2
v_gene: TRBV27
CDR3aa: CASSTRQAGPERNEQFF
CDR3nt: TGTGCCAGCAGTACCCGCCAAGCGGGGCCTGAGCGCAATGAGCAGTTCTTC

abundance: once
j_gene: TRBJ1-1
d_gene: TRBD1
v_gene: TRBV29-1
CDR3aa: CSAVGQGTEAFF
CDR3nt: TGCAGCGCTGTCGGACAGGGGACTGAAGCTTTCTTT

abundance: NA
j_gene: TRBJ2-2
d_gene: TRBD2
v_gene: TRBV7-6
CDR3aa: CASSLPAGFGELFF
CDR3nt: TGTGCCAGCAGCCTTCCAGCGGGATTCGGGGAGCTGTTTTTT

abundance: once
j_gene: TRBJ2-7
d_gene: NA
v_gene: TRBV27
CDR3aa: CASSFSFRDEQYF
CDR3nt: TGTGCCAGCAGTTTTAGTTTCAGGGACGAGCAGTACTTC

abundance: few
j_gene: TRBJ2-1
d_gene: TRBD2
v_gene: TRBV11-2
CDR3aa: CASSAEREGYNEQFF
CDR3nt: TGTGCCAGCAGCGCTGAGCGGGAGGGCTACAATGAGCAGTTCTTC

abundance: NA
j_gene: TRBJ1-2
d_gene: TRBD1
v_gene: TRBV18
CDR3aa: CASSPRQGDGYTF
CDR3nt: TGTGCCAGCTCACCCCGACAGGGGGATGGCTACACCTTC

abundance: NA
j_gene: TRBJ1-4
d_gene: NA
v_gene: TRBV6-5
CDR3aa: CASSMGLNEKLFF
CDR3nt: TGTGCCAGCAGTATGGGGCTGAATGAAAAACTGTTTTTT

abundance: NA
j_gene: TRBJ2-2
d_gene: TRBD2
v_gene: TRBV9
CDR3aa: CASSSERAGFAGELFF
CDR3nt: TGTGCCAGCAGCTCCGAGCGAGCGGGATTCGCCGGGGAGCTGTTTTTT

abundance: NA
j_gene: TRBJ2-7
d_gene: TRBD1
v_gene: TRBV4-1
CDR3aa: CASSHLLGQGVNEQYF
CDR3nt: TGCGCCAGCAGCCACCTATTGGGACAGGGGGTCAACGAGCAGTACTTC